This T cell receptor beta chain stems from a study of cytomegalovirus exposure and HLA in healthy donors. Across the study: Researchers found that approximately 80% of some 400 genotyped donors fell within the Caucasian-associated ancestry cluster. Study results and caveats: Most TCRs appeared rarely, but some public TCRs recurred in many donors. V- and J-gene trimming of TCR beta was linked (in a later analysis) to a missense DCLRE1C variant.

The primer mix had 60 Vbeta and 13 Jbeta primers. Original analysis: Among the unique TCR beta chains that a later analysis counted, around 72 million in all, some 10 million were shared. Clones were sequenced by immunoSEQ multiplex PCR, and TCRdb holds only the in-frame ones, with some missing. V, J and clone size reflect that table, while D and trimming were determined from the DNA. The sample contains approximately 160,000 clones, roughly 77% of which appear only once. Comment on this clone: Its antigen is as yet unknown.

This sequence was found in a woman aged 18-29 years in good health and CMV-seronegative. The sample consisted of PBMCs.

The CDR3 DNA sequence: TGTGCCAGCAGTTACTCGTTTACAGGGGTTGCTGAAGCTTTCTTT. Encoded protein: CASSYSFTGVAEAFF. The J gene is TRBJ1-1, the V gene TRBV6-5; the match to TRBD1 covers 7 bases. Germline lookup yields CDR1 MNHEY and CDR2 SVGAGI. The V gene end was trimmed by 0 bases and the J gene end by 6 bases; junction bases not matched to a gene: 7. This CDR3 has 15 amino acids.